This passage covers 9 T cell receptor beta chains from one sample sequenced in a study of blood T cells in healthy people across ages. Through a sample-barcoded 5' primer and a J-beta primer mix, a second PCR was run for 7 to 11 cycles. TCRdb analysed the 5' RACE reads with MiXCR anew, one entry per CDR3 protein. The sample includes about 320,000 distinct CDR3 sequences, roughly 27% of them seen just once. Material: blood. The receptors come from a woman in her 70s in good health.

V and J are TRBV5-1 and TRBJ2-2; 7 bases match TRBD2. Trimming cost V 2 bases and J 3 bases; bases outside gene matches: 4. Germline CDR1 and CDR2: SGHRS and YFSETQ. The CDR3 has 15 residues. This chain's CDR3 is CASSFGLVDTGELFF. DNA of the CDR3: TGCGCCAGCAGCTTCGGACTAGTCGACACCGGGGAGCTGTTTTTT.

This clonotype was picked up a small number of times. The chain links TRBV7-8 to TRBJ1-2, with 8 bases identical to TRBD1. CDR3 size: 13 residues. J was trimmed by 3 bases and V by 5 bases; bases with no gene match: 2. Germline CDR1 reads SGHVS; CDR2 reads FQNEAQ. The CDR3 loop reads CASSPQGDYGYTF. In DNA form, the CDR3 reads TGTGCCAGCAGCCCACAGGGGGACTATGGCTACACCTTC.

This clonotype was detected a few times. The chain combines TRBV15 with TRBJ2-7, with 11 bases identical to TRBD1. Germline CDR1 and CDR2: LNHNV and YYDKDF (reference sequence). CDR3 size: 14 residues. V trimming: 9 bases; J trimming: 7 bases; junction bases outside the gene matches: 11. CDR3 bases: TGTGCCACAAGAGGGGACAGGGGGAGAGGTGAGCAGTACTTC. Protein product: CATRGDRGRGEQYF.

Only a few counts were recorded for this clonotype. The rearrangement uses TRBV6-5 and TRBJ2-3; the D gene is possibly TRBD1 (5 bases). Germline CDR1 is MNHEY and CDR2 is SVGAGI. V was cut by 4 bases and J by 8 bases, with 7 bases left in between. This CDR3 spans 11 amino acids. The DNA of the CDR3 is TGTGCCAGCAGTTGGGGCCCTACGCAGTATTTT. Translated, it gives CASSWGPTQYF.

The chain recombines TRBV29-1 with TRBJ2-7, with 11 bases lining up with TRBD2. V shed 5 bases, J shed 0 bases, and the junction held 18 bases outside the gene matches. CDR3 length: 19 residues. Germline CDR1 SQVTM, CDR2 ANQGSEA. DNA for the CDR3: TGCAGCGTTCGACTCGATGGGACTAGCGGACGCAGGAGCTCCTACGAGCAGTACTTC. Encoded protein: CSVRLDGTSGRRSSYEQYF.

The chain carries TRBV3-1 and TRBJ2-3; 8 nucleotides agree with TRBD2. V lost 1 base and J lost 2; bases outside the gene matches: 8. Germline-derived CDR1 and CDR2 are LGHDT and YNNKEL (reference sequence). The length of the CDR3 is 17 residues. This CDR3 is CASSQGLNSGNTDTQYF. CDR3 DNA sequence: TGTGCCAGCAGCCAAGGCCTGAATAGCGGGAACACAGATACGCAGTATTTT.

The chain links TRBV12-3 or TRBV12-4 to TRBJ2-2; 8 nucleotides agree with TRBD2. J was trimmed by 2 bases and V by 3 bases; bases with no gene match: 5. CDR3 length: 16 residues. CDR3 region: CASSFGLAGNTGELFF. CDR3 bases: TGTGCCAGCAGTTTTGGGCTAGCGGGTAACACCGGGGAGCTGTTTTTT.

This clonotype was detected many times. The chain carries TRBV29-1 and TRBJ2-3; 7 bases agree with TRBD2. With 8 bases clipped from V and 2 bases from J, the junction kept 7 bases outside the gene matches. The CDR3 runs 13 residues. The germline CDR1 and CDR2 sequences are SQVTM and ANQGSEA. CDR3 amino acids: CSHAGDSTDTQYF. CDR3 coding DNA: TGCAGCCACGCGGGGGACTCCACAGATACGCAGTATTTT.

This clonotype was found many times. The chain is built from TRBV7-2 and TRBJ2-5, with D perhaps matching TRBD2 (6 bases). The V end was cut by 1 base, the J end by 4 bases, with 13 bases between. There are 15 residues in the CDR3. Germline V gene data show CDR1 as SGHTA and CDR2 as FQGNSA. The CDR3 DNA reads as TGTGCCAGCAGCTTAGTTGGCGGGATATTAGAGACCCAGTACTTC. Translated, it gives CASSLVGGILETQYF.